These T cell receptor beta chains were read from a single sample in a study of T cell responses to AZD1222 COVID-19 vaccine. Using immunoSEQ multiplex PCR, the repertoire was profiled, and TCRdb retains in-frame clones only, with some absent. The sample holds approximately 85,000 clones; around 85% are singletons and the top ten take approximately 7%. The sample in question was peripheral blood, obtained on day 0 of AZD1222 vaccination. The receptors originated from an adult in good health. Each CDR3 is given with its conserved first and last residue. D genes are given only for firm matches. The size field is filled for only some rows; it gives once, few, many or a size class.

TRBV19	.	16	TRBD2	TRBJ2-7	CASSMALAGGLSEQYF	TGTGCCAGTAGTATGGCCCTAGCGGGGGGGCTGAGCGAGCAGTACTTC
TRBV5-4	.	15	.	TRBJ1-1	CASSSQGFLNTEAFF	TGTGCCAGCAGCTCCCAGGGCTTCCTGAACACTGAAGCTTTCTTT
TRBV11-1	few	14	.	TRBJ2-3	CASSPPPGTDTQYF	TGTGCCAGCAGCCCCCCTCCTGGCACAGATACGCAGTATTTT
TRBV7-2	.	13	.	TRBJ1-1	CASSLLGNTEAFF	TGTGCCAGCAGCTTACTTGGGAACACTGAAGCTTTCTTT
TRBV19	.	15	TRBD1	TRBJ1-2	CASSRDRGAIDGYTF	TGTGCCAGTAGCCGGGACAGGGGGGCTATCGATGGCTACACCTTC
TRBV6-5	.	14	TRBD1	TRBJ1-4	CASSHQGASEKLFF	TGTGCCAGCAGTCATCAGGGGGCCAGTGAAAAACTGTTTTTT
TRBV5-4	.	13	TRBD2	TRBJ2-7	CASSVSGTTEQYF	TGTGCCAGCAGCGTATCCGGGACTACCGAGCAGTACTTC
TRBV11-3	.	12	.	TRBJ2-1	CASTVFTDEQFF	TGTGCCAGCACCGTTTTCACCGATGAGCAGTTCTTC
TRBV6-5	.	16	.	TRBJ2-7	CASSYSGGNLVYEQYF	TGTGCCAGCAGTTACTCCGGTGGTAACCTAGTCTACGAGCAGTACTTC
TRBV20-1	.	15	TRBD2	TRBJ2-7	CSASLRTSSRYEQYF	TGCAGTGCTAGTCTCCGGACTAGCAGCCGCTACGAGCAGTACTTC
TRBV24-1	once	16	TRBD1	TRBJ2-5	CATSDPRDRTQETQYF	TGTGCCACCAGTGACCCCCGGGACAGGACCCAAGAGACCCAGTACTTC
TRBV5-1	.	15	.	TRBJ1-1	CASSLESIENTEAFF	TGCGCCAGCAGCTTGGAATCCATCGAGAACACTGAAGCTTTCTTT
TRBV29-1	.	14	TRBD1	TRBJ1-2	CSVEPDRINYGYTF	TGCAGCGTGGAACCGGACAGGATTAACTATGGCTACACCTTC
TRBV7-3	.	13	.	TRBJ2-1	CASSRTAYNEQFF	TGTGCCAGCAGCCGGACAGCATACAATGAGCAGTTCTTC
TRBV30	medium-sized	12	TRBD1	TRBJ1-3	CASRGPGNTIYF	TGTGCCTCCAGGGGGCCCGGAAACACCATATATTTT
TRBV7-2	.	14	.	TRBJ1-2	CASSSTGTGAGYTF	TGTGCCAGCAGCTCAACAGGGACTGGAGCTGGCTACACCTTC
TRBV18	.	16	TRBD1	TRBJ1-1	CASSPGTGGMNTEAFF	TGTGCCAGCTCACCAGGGACAGGGGGGATGAACACTGAAGCTTTCTTT
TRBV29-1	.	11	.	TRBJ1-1	CSVKGNTEAFF	TGCAGCGTTAAGGGGAACACTGAAGCTTTCTTT
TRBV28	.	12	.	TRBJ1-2	CASSFEPYGYTF	TGTGCCAGCAGTTTCGAGCCCTATGGCTACACCTTC
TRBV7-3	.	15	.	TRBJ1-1	CASSSSPVANAEAFF	TGTGCCAGCAGCTCATCCCCCGTCGCAAACGCTGAAGCTTTCTTT
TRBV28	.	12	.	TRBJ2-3	CASSPWGDTQYF	TGTGCCAGCAGTCCCTGGGGGGATACGCAGTATTTT
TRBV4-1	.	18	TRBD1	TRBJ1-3	CASSQDLGTGGARNTIYF	TGCGCCAGCAGCCAAGATCTTGGGACAGGGGGGGCTAGAAACACCATATATTTT
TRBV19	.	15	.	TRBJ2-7	CASSIAARSSYEQYF	TGTGCCAGTAGTATAGCGGCCCGTTCCTCCTACGAGCAGTACTTC
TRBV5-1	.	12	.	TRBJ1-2	CASSLSNYGYTF	TGCGCCAGCAGCTTGAGTAACTATGGCTACACCTTC
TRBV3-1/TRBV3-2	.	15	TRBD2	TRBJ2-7	CASSQSGGVPYEQYF	TGTGCCAGCAGCCAAAGCGGGGGCGTCCCCTACGAGCAGTACTTC
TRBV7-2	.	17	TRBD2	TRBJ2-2	CASSLSRLAVNTGELFF	TGTGCCAGCAGCTTATCAAGGCTAGCGGTTAACACCGGGGAGCTGTTTTTT
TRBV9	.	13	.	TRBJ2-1	CASSVGLKNEQFF	TGTGCCAGCAGCGTCGGGCTTAAGAATGAGCAGTTCTTC
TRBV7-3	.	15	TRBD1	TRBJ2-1	CASSPRTGEYNEQFF	TGTGCCAGCAGCCCCCGGACAGGCGAGTACAATGAGCAGTTCTTC
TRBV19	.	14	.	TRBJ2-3	CASSIGKGPDTQYF	TGTGCCAGTAGTATTGGGAAGGGGCCAGATACGCAGTATTTT
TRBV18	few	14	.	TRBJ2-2	CASSPDKNTGELFF	TGTGCCAGCTCACCGGACAAGAACACCGGGGAGCTGTTTTTT
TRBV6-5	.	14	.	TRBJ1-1	CASNLGAGNTEAFF	TGTGCCAGCAACCTAGGAGCGGGGAACACTGAAGCTTTCTTT
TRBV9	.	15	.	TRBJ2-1	CASSVGGWDLNEQFF	TGTGCCAGCAGCGTAGGCGGGTGGGACCTCAATGAGCAGTTCTTC
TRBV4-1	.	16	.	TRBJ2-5	CASSQEIGGMGETQYF	TGCGCCAGCAGCCAAGAGATTGGGGGGATGGGAGAGACCCAGTACTTC
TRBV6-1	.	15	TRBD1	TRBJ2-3	CASSEGDRAGDTQYF	TGTGCCAGCAGTGAAGGGGACAGGGCGGGAGATACGCAGTATTTT
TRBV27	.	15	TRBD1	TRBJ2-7	CASSSRDRASYEQYF	TGTGCCAGCAGTTCCCGGGACAGGGCTTCCTACGAGCAGTACTTC
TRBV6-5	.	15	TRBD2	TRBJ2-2	CASTQAGGPTGELFF	TGTGCCAGCACCCAAGCGGGAGGACCCACCGGGGAGCTGTTTTTT
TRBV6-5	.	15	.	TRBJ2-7	CASIIDGFKGSPMHF	TGTGCCAGCATCATAGACGGATTCAAGGGTAGCCCCATGCACTTC
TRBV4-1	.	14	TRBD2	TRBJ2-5	CASSPSGVRETQYF	TGCGCCAGCAGCCCCAGCGGGGTTAGGGAGACCCAGTACTTC
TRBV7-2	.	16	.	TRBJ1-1	CASSAQRGMGGAEAFF	TGTGCCAGCAGCGCCCAGAGGGGTATGGGGGGGGCTGAAGCTTTCTTT
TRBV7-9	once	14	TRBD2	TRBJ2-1	CASSSPGGRREQFF	TGTGCCAGCAGCTCTCCGGGGGGTAGGCGTGAGCAGTTCTTC
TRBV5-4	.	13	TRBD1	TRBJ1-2	CASSLDRGWGYTF	TGTGCCAGCAGCCTGGACAGGGGGTGGGGCTACACCTTC
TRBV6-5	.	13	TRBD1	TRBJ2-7	CASRTGYLYEQYF	TGTGCCAGTAGGACAGGGTACCTCTACGAGCAGTACTTC
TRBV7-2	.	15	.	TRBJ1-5	CASSLFGVGNQPQHF	TGTGCCAGCAGCTTATTCGGGGTCGGCAATCAGCCCCAGCATTTT
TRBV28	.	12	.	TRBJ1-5	CASSLTVQPQHF	TGTGCCAGCAGTTTAACCGTTCAGCCCCAGCATTTT
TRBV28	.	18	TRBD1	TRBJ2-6	CASSSWTGAHSGANVLTF	TGTGCCAGCAGTTCTTGGACAGGGGCGCACTCTGGGGCCAACGTCCTGACTTTC